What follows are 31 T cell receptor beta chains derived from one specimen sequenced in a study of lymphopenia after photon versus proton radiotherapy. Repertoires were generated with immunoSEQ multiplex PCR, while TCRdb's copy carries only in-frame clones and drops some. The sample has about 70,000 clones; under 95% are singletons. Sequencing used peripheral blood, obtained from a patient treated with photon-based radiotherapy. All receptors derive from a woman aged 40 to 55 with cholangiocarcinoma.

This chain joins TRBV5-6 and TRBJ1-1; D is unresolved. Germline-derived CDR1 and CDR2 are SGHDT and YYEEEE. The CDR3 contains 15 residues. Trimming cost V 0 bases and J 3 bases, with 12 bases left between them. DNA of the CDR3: TGTGCCAGCAGCTTGGACACCCAAGTGGACACTGAAGCTTTCTTT. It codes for CASSLDTQVDTEAFF.

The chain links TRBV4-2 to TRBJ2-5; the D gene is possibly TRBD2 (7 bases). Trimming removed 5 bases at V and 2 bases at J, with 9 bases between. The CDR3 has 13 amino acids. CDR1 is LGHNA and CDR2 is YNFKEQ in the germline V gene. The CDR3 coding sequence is TGTGCCAGCAGCAGGGGGGGACAAGAGACCCAGTACTTC. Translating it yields CASSRGGQETQYF.

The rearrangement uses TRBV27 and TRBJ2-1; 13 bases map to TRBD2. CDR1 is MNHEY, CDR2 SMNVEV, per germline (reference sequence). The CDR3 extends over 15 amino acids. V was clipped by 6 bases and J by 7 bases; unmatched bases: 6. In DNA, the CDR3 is TGTGCCAGCAGATACGGGACTAGCGGGATTAATGAGCAGTTCTTC. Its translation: CASRYGTSGINEQFF.

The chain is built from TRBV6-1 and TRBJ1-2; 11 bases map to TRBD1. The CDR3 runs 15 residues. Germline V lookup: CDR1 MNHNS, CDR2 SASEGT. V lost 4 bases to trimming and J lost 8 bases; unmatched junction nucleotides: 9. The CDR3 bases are TGTGCCAGCAGTGCACTGGGACAGGGGGTGGGCGGCTACACCTTC. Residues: CASSALGQGVGGYTF.

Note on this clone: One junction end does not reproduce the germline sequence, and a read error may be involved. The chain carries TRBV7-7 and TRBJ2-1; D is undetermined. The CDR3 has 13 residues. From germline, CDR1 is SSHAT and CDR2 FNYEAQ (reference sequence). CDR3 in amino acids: CASSSGPQDEQFF. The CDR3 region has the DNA TGTGCTAGCAGCTCCGGGCCTCAGGATGAGCAGTTCTTC.

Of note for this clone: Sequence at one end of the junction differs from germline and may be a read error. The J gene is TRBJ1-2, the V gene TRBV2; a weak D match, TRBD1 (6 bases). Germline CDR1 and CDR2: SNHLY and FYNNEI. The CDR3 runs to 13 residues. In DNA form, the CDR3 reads TGTGCCAGCAGCGAAGACAGGAACTATGGCTACACCTTC. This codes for CASSEDRNYGYTF.

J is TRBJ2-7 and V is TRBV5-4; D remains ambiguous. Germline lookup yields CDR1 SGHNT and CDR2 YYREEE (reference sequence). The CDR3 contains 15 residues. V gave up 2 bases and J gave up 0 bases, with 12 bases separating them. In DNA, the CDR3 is TGTGCCAGCAGCTTCATGGACGGAAGCTCCTACGAGCAGTACTTC. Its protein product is CASSFMDGSSYEQYF.

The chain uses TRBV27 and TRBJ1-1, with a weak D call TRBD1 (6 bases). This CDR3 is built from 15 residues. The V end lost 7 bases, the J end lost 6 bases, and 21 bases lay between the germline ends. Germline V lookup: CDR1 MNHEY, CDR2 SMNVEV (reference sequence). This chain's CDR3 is CASIPPGGGKSEAFF. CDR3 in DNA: TGTGCCAGCATCCCCCCGGGGGGGGGCAAATCTGAAGCTTTCTTT.

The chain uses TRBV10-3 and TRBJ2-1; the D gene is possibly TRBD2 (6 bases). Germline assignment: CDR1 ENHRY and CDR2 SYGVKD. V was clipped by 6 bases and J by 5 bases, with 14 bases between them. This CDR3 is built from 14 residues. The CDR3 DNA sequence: TGTGCCATCAGCCCGGGGGTGGGGAACAATGAGCAGTTCTTC. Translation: CAISPGVGNNEQFF.

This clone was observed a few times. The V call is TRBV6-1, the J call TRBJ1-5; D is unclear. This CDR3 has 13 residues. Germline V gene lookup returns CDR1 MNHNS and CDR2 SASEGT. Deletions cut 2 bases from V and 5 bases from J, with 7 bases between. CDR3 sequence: CASSERQYQPQHF. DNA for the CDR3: TGTGCCAGCAGTGAAAGGCAATATCAGCCCCAGCATTTT.

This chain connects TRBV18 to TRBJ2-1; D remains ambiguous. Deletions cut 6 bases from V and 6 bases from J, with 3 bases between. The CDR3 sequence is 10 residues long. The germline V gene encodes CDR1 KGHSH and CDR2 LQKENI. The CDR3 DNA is TGTGCCAGCTCGCTCAATGAGCAGTTCTTC. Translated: CASSLNEQFF.

The CDR3 protein is CAWRQGANYGYTF. The CDR3 DNA is TGTGCCTGGAGACAGGGGGCTAACTATGGCTACACCTTC. The rearrangement links TRBV30 to TRBJ1-2, with 8 bases identical to TRBD1. This CDR3 is built from 13 residues. Germline loops: CDR1 GTSNPN, CDR2 SVGIG (reference sequence). With 3 bases clipped from V and 0 bases from J, the junction kept 0 bases outside the gene matches. Using reference TRBV30 and TRBJ1-2 for the parts outside the CDR3, the full variable domain is SQTIHQWPATLVQPVGSPLSLECTVEGTSNPNLYWYRQAAGRGLQLLFYSVGIGQISSEVPQNLSASRPQDRQFILSSKKLLLSDSGFYLCAWRQGANYGYTFGSGTRLTVV.

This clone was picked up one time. As DNA, the CDR3 is TGTGCCAGCAGCAATCTAGCGGGGGGAGAAGATACGCAGTATTTT. Translation: CASSNLAGGEDTQYF. This chain links TRBV9 with TRBJ2-3; 11 bases align to TRBD2. After removal of 4 bases from V and 5 bases from J, the junction contained 6 bases not matched to a gene. CDR3 length: 15 residues. The V gene's germline CDR1 is SGDLS and CDR2 YYNGEE.

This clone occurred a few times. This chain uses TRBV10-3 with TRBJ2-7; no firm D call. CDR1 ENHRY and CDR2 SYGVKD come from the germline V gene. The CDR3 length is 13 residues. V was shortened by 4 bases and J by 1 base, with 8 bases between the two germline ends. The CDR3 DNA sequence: TGTGCCATCAGTGGCGGCCAGTCCTACGAGCAGTACTTC. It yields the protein CAISGGQSYEQYF.

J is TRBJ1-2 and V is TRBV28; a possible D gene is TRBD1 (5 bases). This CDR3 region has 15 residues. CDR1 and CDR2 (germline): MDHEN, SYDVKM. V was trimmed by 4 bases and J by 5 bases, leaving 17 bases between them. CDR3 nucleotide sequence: TGTGCCAGCAGTTCCCCAGACAGTGCGGGGTATGGCTACACCTTC. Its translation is CASSSPDSAGYGYTF.

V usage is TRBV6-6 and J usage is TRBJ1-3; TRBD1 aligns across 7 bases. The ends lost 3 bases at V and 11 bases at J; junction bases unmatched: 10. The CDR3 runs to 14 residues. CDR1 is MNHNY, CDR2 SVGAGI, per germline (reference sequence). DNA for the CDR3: TGTGCCAGCAGTTATGCCGGGCGACAGGGAGCCATATATTTT. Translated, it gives CASSYAGRQGAIYF.

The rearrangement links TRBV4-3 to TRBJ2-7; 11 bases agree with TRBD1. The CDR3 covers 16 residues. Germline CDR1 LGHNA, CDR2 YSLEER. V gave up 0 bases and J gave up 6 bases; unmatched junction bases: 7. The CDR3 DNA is TGCGCCAGCAGCCAAGATATGGGGACAGGGGGGTTCGAGCAGTACTTC. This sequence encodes CASSQDMGTGGFEQYF.

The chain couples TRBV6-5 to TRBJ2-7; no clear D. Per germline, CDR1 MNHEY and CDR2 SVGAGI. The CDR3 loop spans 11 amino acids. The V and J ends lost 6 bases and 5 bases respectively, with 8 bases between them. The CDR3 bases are TGTGCCAGCAGCTATTTGGACGAGCAGTACTTC. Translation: CASSYLDEQYF.

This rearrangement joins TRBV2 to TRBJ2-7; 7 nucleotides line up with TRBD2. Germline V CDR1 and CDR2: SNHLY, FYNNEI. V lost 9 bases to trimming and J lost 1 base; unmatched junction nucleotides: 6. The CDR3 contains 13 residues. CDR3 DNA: TGTGCCAGTAAGGCGGGAGAATCCTACGAGCAGTACTTC. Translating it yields CASKAGESYEQYF.

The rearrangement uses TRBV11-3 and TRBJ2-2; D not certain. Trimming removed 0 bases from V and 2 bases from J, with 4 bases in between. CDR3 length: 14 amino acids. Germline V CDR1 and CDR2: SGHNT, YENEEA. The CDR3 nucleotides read TGTGCCAGCAGCTTAGATCCCAACACCGGGGAGCTGTTTTTT. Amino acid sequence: CASSLDPNTGELFF.

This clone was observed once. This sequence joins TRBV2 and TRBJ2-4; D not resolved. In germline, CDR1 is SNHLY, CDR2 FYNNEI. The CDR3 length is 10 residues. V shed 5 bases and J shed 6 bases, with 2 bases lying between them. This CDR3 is CASSINIQYF. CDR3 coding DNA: TGTGCCAGCAGTATAAACATTCAGTACTTC.

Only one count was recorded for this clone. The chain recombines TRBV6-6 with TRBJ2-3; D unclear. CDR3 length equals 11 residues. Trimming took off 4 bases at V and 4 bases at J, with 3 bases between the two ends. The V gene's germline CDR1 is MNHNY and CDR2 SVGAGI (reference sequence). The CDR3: CASSWSDTQYF. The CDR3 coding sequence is TGTGCCAGCAGTTGGTCAGATACGCAGTATTTT.

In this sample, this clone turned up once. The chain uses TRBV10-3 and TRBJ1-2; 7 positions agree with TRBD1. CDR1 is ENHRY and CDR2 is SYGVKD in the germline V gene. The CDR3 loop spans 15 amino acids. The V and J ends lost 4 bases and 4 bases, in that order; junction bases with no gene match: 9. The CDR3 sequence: CAISAFGQAGYGYTF. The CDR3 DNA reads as TGTGCCATCAGTGCCTTTGGACAGGCTGGCTATGGCTACACCTTC.

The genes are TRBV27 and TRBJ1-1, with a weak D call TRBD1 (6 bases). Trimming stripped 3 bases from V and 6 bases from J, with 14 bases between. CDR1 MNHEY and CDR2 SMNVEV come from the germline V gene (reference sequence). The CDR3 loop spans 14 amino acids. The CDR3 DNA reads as TGTGCCAGCAGTTTCCCCAACAGGGCCCCTGAAGCTTTCTTT. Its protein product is CASSFPNRAPEAFF.

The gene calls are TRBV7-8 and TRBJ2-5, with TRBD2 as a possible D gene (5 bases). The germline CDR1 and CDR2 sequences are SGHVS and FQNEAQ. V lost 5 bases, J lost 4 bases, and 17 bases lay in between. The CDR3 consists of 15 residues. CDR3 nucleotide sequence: TGTGCCAGCAGCCCAACCTCGGGTCGGGGAGAGACCCAGTACTTC. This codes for CASSPTSGRGETQYF.

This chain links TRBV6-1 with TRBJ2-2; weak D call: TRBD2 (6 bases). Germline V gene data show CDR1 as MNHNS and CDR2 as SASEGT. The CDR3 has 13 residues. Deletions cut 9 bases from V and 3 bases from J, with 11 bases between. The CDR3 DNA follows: TGTGCCAGTTCCGGGGGTCACACCGGGGAGCTGTTTTTT. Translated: CASSGGHTGELFF.

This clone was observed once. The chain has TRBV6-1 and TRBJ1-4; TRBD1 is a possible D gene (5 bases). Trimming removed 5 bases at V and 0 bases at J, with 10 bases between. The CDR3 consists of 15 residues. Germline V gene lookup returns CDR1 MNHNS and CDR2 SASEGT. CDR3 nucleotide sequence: TGTGCCAGCAGTACGGGGACCGCAACTAATGAAAAACTGTTTTTT. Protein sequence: CASSTGTATNEKLFF.

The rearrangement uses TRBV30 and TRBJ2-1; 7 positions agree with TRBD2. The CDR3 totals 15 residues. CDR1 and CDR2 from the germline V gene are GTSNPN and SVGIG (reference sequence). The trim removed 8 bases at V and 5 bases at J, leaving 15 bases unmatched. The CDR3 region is CARTREGGPHNEQFF. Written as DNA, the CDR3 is TGTGCCAGGACTAGGGAGGGAGGGCCCCACAATGAGCAGTTCTTC.

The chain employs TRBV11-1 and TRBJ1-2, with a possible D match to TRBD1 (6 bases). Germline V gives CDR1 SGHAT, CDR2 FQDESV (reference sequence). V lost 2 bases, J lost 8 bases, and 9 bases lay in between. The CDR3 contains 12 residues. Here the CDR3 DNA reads TGTGCCAGCAGCTTACAGGGGAGAGGCTACACCTTC. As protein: CASSLQGRGYTF.

The CDR3 loop is CASSLSDGRAYEQYF. CDR3 DNA sequence: TGCGCCAGCAGCTTGTCGGACGGGAGGGCCTACGAGCAGTACTTC. The chain employs TRBV5-1 and TRBJ2-7; 8 bases fit TRBD2. Germline V gives CDR1 SGHRS, CDR2 YFSETQ. CDR3 length equals 15 residues. V lost 1 base to trimming and J lost 2 bases; unmatched junction nucleotides: 5.

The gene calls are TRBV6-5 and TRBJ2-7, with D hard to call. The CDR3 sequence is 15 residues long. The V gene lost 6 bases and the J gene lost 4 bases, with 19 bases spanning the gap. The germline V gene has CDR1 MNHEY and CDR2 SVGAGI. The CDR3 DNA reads TGTGCCAGCAGCATTACACCGGACGGCCGATACGAGCAGTACTTC. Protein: CASSITPDGRYEQYF.